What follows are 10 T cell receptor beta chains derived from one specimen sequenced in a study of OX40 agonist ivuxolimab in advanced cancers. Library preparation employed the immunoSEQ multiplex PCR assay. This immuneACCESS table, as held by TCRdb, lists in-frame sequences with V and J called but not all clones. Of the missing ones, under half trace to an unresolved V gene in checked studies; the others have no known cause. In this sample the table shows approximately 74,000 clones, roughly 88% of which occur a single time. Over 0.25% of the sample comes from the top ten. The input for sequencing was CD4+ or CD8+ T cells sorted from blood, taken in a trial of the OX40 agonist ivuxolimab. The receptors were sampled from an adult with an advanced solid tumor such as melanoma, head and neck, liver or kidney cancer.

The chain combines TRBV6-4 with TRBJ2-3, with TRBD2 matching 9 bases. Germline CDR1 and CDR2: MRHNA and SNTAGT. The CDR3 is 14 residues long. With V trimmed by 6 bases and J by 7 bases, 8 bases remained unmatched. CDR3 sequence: CASSTGAGGYTQYF. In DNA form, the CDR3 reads TGTGCCAGCAGCACGGGAGCGGGAGGTTATACGCAGTATTTT.

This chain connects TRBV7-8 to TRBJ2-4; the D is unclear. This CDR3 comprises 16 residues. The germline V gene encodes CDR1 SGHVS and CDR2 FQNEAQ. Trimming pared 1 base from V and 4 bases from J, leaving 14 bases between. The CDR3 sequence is CASSLVFTAQKNIQYF. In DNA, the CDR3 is TGTGCCAGCAGCTTAGTTTTTACAGCTCAAAAAAACATTCAGTACTTC.

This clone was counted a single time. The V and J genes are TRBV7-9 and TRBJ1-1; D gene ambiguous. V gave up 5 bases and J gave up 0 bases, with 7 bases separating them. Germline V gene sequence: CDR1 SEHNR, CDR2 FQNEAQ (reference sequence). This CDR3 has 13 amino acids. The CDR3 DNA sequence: TGTGCCAGCAGCGTAGAAGTGAACACTGAAGCTTTCTTT. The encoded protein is CASSVEVNTEAFF. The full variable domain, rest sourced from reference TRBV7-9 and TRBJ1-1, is DTGVSQNPRHKITKRGQNVTFRCDPISEHNRLYWYRQTLGQGPEFLTYFQNEAQLEKSRLLSDRFSAERPKGSFSTLEIQRTEQGDSAMYLCASSVEVNTEAFFGQGTRLTVV.

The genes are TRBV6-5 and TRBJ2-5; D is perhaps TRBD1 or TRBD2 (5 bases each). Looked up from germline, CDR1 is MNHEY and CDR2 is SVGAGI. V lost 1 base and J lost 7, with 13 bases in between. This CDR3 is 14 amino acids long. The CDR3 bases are TGTGCCAGCAGTTACTTAAGGGGAGAACGGACCCAGTACTTC. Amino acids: CASSYLRGERTQYF.

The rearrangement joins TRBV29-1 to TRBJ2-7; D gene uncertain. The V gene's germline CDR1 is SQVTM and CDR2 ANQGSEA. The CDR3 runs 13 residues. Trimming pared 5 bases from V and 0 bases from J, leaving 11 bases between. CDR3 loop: CSVRLTGSYEQYF. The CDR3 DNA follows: TGCAGCGTTCGCCTGACCGGCTCCTACGAGCAGTACTTC.

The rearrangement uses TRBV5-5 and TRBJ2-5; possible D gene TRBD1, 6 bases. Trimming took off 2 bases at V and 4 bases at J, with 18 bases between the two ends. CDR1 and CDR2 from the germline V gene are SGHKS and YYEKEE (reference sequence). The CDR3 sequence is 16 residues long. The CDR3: CASSFQGMTGGETQYF. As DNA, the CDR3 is TGTGCCAGCAGCTTCCAGGGGATGACTGGCGGAGAGACCCAGTACTTC.

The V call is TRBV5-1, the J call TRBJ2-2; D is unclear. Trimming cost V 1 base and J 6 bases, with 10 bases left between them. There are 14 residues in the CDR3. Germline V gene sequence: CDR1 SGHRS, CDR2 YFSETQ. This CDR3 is CASSLTLSAGELFF. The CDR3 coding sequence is TGCGCCAGCAGCTTGACCCTCAGCGCCGGGGAGCTGTTTTTT.

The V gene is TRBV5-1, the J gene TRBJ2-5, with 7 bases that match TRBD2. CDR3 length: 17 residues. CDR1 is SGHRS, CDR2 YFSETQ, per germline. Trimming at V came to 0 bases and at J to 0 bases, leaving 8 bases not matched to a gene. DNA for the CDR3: TGCGCCAGCAGCTTGGCCCCCGGGAGGCCCCACCAAGAGACCCAGTACTTC. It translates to CASSLAPGRPHQETQYF.

In nucleotides, the CDR3 is TGTGCCAGCAGTTACAGGGATCAGCCCCAGCATTTT. It yields the protein CASSYRDQPQHF. This chain links TRBV6-6 with TRBJ1-5; D call uncertain. Germline CDR1 MNHNY, CDR2 SVGAGI (reference sequence). CDR3 size: 12 residues. Trimming took off 2 bases at V and 5 bases at J, with 4 bases between the two ends.

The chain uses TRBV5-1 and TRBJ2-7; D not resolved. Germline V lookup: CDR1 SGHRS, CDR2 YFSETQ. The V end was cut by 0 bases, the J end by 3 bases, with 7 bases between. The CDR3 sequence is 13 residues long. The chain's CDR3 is CASSLELGYEQYF. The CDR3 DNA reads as TGCGCCAGCAGCTTGGAGTTGGGCTACGAGCAGTACTTC.